The 16 T cell receptor beta chains presented below share a single source sample, sequenced in a study of memory B cells and T cells in multiple sclerosis. Some clones are missing from TCRdb's copy, which holds only in-frame ones; the method was immunoSEQ multiplex PCR. The data hold about 7,600 clones, with roughly 53% observed a single time. Sequences were obtained from memory (CD45RO+) CD8+ T cells from blood. These receptors came from a human donor with multiple sclerosis.

This clone was counted between two and nine times. Sequence at one end of the junction differs from germline and may be a read error. This same CDR3 is encoded by further DNA sequences in the sample. The V and J genes are TRBV30 and TRBJ2-6; D possibly corresponds to TRBD1 (5 bases). Germline CDR1 and CDR2: GTSNPN and SVGIG (reference sequence). This CDR3 has 16 residues. CDR3 protein: CAWSVPAGNGDNVLTF. In DNA, the CDR3 is TGTGCCTGGAGTGTGCCGGCAGGGAATGGGGACAACGTCCTGACTTTC. Based on the CDR3 plus reference TRBV30 and TRBJ2-6, the full variable domain is SQTIHQWPATLVQPVGSPLSLECTVEGTSNPNLYWYRQAAGRGLQLLFYSVGIGQISSEVPQNLSASRPQDRQFILSSKKLLLSDSGFYLCAWSVPAGNGDNVLTFGAGSRLTVL.

This clone was observed a handful of times. This chain connects TRBV7-6 to TRBJ2-7; 11 nucleotides match TRBD2. There are 14 residues in the CDR3. V lost 5 bases to trimming and J lost 2 bases; unmatched junction nucleotides: 2. Germline lookup yields CDR1 SGHVS and CDR2 FNYEAQ. The CDR3 here is CASSPGLAAYEQYF. CDR3 in DNA: TGTGCCAGCAGCCCGGGACTAGCGGCCTACGAGCAGTACTTC.

This chain joins TRBV11-2 and TRBJ2-2, with TRBD2 identical over 7 bases. Germline V gene data show CDR1 as SGHAT and CDR2 as FQNNGV. The CDR3 is 16 residues long. V was clipped by 5 bases and J by 1 base; unmatched bases: 7. CDR3 DNA: TGTGCCAGCAGCCCCCCAGGGACTAAGAACACCGGGGAGCTGTTTTTT. This sequence encodes CASSPPGTKNTGELFF.

This clone came up a few times. This chain uses TRBV19 with TRBJ2-1; 9 nucleotides line up with TRBD2. The V gene's germline CDR1 is LNHDA and CDR2 SQIVND (reference sequence). J lost 13 bases, V lost 0 bases, and 4 bases had no gene match. This CDR3 is 13 amino acids long. The CDR3 DNA sequence: TGTGCCAGTAGTATAGACCTAGCGGGAATACAGTTCTTC. Translated, it gives CASSIDLAGIQFF.

This clone appeared a few times. V and J are TRBV5-4 and TRBJ2-7; maybe TRBD1 (6 bases). This CDR3 is built from 15 residues. The germline V gene has CDR1 SGHNT and CDR2 YYREEE (reference sequence). The V and J ends lost 0 bases and 3 bases respectively, with 13 bases between them. CDR3 region: CASSLGVTGGYEQYF. The CDR3 nucleotides read TGTGCCAGCAGCTTGGGGGTGACAGGAGGCTACGAGCAGTACTTC.

V gene TRBV6-6 combines with J gene TRBJ2-5, with TRBD1 matching over 11 bases. This CDR3 is 15 amino acids long. Germline V gives CDR1 MNHNY, CDR2 SVGAGI (reference sequence). After removal of 5 bases from V and 5 bases from J, the junction contained 7 bases not matched to a gene. CDR3 coding DNA: TGTGCCAGCAGTCCTTGGGACAGGGGGGGCGAGACCCAGTACTTC. It encodes CASSPWDRGGETQYF.

The V and J genes are TRBV27 and TRBJ2-3; 7 nucleotides agree with TRBD2. CDR1 MNHEY and CDR2 SMNVEV come from the germline V gene (reference sequence). The length of the CDR3 is 20 residues. The V and J ends lost 0 bases and 0 bases, in that order; junction bases with no gene match: 15. This chain's CDR3 is CASSLSEGREVSASTDTQYF. The CDR3 bases are TGTGCCAGCAGTTTATCCGAGGGGAGGGAGGTTAGCGCTAGCACAGATACGCAGTATTTT.

This clone occurred a few times. The chain combines TRBV19 with TRBJ2-1, with a weak D call TRBD2 (5 bases). Per germline, CDR1 LNHDA and CDR2 SQIVND (reference sequence). With 5 bases removed from V and 9 bases from J, the gap between germline ends came to 14 bases. The CDR3 sequence is 13 residues long. The CDR3 loop is CASSLSIGSEQFF. CDR3 coding DNA: TGTGCCAGTAGTTTGTCAATAGGGAGTGAGCAGTTCTTC.

The V and J genes are TRBV6-4 and TRBJ2-3, with TRBD1 matching 12 bases. V was clipped by 0 bases and J by 4 bases; unmatched bases: 2. There are 16 residues in the CDR3. Looked up from germline, CDR1 is MRHNA and CDR2 is SNTAGT. The CDR3 sequence: CASSDSGTGGADTQYF. The CDR3 DNA reads as TGTGCCAGCAGTGACTCCGGGACAGGGGGCGCAGATACGCAGTATTTT.

The CDR3 loop reads CASSFYGGRDEQYF. CDR3 sequence (DNA): TGTGCCAGCAGTTTCTACGGGGGAAGGGACGAGCAGTACTTC. The chain recombines TRBV28 with TRBJ2-7, with D perhaps TRBD2 (6 bases). Trimming left V 3 bases short and J 5 bases short, with 14 bases between. CDR3 size: 14 residues. Germline-derived CDR1 and CDR2 are MDHEN and SYDVKM. Full variable domain (outside the CDR3, taken from reference TRBV28 and TRBJ2-7): DVKVTQSSRYLVKRTGEKVFLECVQDMDHENMFWYRQDPGLGLRLIYFSYDVKMKEKGDIPEGYSVSREKKERFSLILESASTNQTSMYLCASSFYGGRDEQYFGPGTRLTVT.

The rearrangement uses TRBV28 and TRBJ1-5, with 9 bases fitting TRBD1. Trimming removed 4 bases from V and 4 bases from J; junction bases left unmatched: 8. This CDR3 has 16 amino acids. Germline V gene sequence: CDR1 MDHEN, CDR2 SYDVKM. In DNA form, the CDR3 reads TGTGCCAGCAGTTCATTCACAGGGGGCCCAAATCAGCCCCAGCATTTT. It is translated as CASSSFTGGPNQPQHF.

The rearrangement links TRBV6-1 to TRBJ1-2, with TRBD1 identical over 8 bases. Germline CDR1 and CDR2: MNHNS and SASEGT. The CDR3 loop spans 16 amino acids. The V gene end was trimmed by 4 bases and the J gene end by 3 bases; junction bases not matched to a gene: 10. The CDR3 region has the DNA TGTGCCAGCAGTGCCTACTTGGACAGGGCCGACTATGGCTACACCTTC. Translation: CASSAYLDRADYGYTF.

The chain employs TRBV6-4 and TRBJ2-3; TRBD1 matches 8 bases. CDR1 is MRHNA and CDR2 is SNTAGT in the germline V gene. J was trimmed by 1 base and V by 5 bases; bases with no gene match: 2. The CDR3 consists of 14 residues. CDR3 nucleotide sequence: TGTGCCAGCAGTTCGACAGGGGGCACAGATACGCAGTATTTT. Its translation is CASSSTGGTDTQYF.

The CDR3 protein is CASSHWDQGARGYTF. CDR3 nucleotides: TGTGCCAGCAGCCATTGGGATCAGGGGGCTCGGGGCTACACCTTC. This rearrangement joins TRBV7-9 to TRBJ1-2; 8 bases match TRBD1. Germline V CDR1 and CDR2: SEHNR, FQNEAQ (reference sequence). The ends lost 5 bases at V and 8 bases at J; junction bases unmatched: 13. There are 15 residues in the CDR3.

This sequence joins TRBV12-5 and TRBJ2-2; 7 positions agree with TRBD1. CDR1 and CDR2 (germline): LGHNT, FRNRAP. Trimming removed 8 bases from V and 3 bases from J; junction bases left unmatched: 6. The CDR3 runs 14 residues. The DNA for the CDR3 is TGTGCTAGTATAAGGGGGCTTGACACCGGGGAGCTGTTTTTT. Protein sequence: CASIRGLDTGELFF.

This clone was observed a handful of times. The gene calls are TRBV5-6 and TRBJ2-1, with D uncertain. This CDR3 comprises 13 residues. CDR1 is SGHDT, CDR2 YYEEEE, per germline. Trimming shortened V by 4 bases and J by 0 bases, and 5 bases separated the two germline ends. The CDR3: CASSLSSYNEQFF. CDR3 in DNA: TGTGCCAGCAGCCTAAGCTCCTACAATGAGCAGTTCTTC.